These T cell receptor beta chains were read from a single sample in a study of beta chain features in type 1 diabetes. Libraries were prepared by immunoSEQ multiplex PCR; TCRdb keeps only in-frame clonotypes and omits some of them. The table shows 20,000 to 25,000 clones, with around 68% occurring only once. Sample: stem cell memory CD4+ T cells from blood. The receptors come from a woman in her forties with type 1 diabetes. CDR3s include the opening cysteine and the closing phenylalanine or tryptophan. The D gene is left open where the match is weak. Not all rows give a size; the values are once, few, many and, for expanded clones, a class.

CDR3 protein: CASSLPGVQGADTQYF
CDR3 DNA: TGTGCCAGCAGCCTACCCGGTGTACAGGGGGCAGATACGCAGTATTTT
clone size: -
D gene: TRBD1
V gene: TRBV14
J gene: TRBJ2-3
CDR3 length: 16

CDR3 protein: CASRTGGTHEQYF
CDR3 DNA: TGTGCCAGCAGGACCGGGGGTACCCACGAGCAGTACTTC
clone size: -
D gene: -
V gene: TRBV6-1
J gene: TRBJ2-7
CDR3 length: 13

CDR3 protein: CASSLTTGVTEAFF
CDR3 DNA: TGTGCCAGCAGCTTGACAACAGGGGTAACTGAAGCTTTCTTT
clone size: few
D gene: TRBD1
V gene: TRBV5-6
J gene: TRBJ1-1
CDR3 length: 14

CDR3 protein: CASSPPGDTMFVQPQHF
CDR3 DNA: TGTGCCAGCTCACCACCGGGGGACACCATGTTTGTCCAGCCCCAGCATTTT
clone size: -
D gene: -
V gene: TRBV18
J gene: TRBJ1-5
CDR3 length: 17

CDR3 protein: CASSLGVPADGNTIYF
CDR3 DNA: TGTGCCAGCAGCTTAGGAGTTCCGGCGGATGGAAACACCATATATTTT
clone size: once
D gene: -
V gene: TRBV7-8
J gene: TRBJ1-3
CDR3 length: 16

CDR3 protein: CASSFRSGRAPNTGELFF
CDR3 DNA: TGTGCCAGCAGCTTTCGTAGCGGGAGGGCCCCGAACACCGGGGAGCTGTTTTTT
clone size: -
D gene: TRBD2
V gene: TRBV11-1
J gene: TRBJ2-2
CDR3 length: 18

CDR3 protein: CASQKEGQLNTEAFF
CDR3 DNA: TGTGCCAGTCAAAAAGAAGGACAGCTAAACACTGAAGCTTTCTTT
clone size: -
D gene: -
V gene: TRBV19
J gene: TRBJ1-1
CDR3 length: 15

CDR3 protein: CASSSPGKPLTEAFF
CDR3 DNA: TGTGCCAGCAGTTCTCCCGGGAAACCGCTCACTGAAGCTTTCTTT
clone size: -
D gene: -
V gene: TRBV28
J gene: TRBJ1-1
CDR3 length: 15

CDR3 protein: CASWRTDLYEQYF
CDR3 DNA: TGTGCCAGCTGGCGGACAGACCTCTACGAGCAGTACTTC
clone size: -
D gene: -
V gene: TRBV2
J gene: TRBJ2-7
CDR3 length: 13

CDR3 protein: CASSRDRDIQYF
CDR3 DNA: TGTGCCAGCTCCAGAGACAGGGACATTCAGTACTTC
clone size: -
D gene: TRBD1
V gene: TRBV7-2
J gene: TRBJ2-4
CDR3 length: 12

CDR3 protein: CASSLMGHPSYEQYF
CDR3 DNA: TGTGCCAGCAGTTTGATGGGACATCCCTCCTACGAGCAGTACTTC
clone size: -
D gene: -
V gene: TRBV7-2
J gene: TRBJ2-7
CDR3 length: 15

CDR3 protein: CASSFVGIAGGRDTQYF
CDR3 DNA: TGTGCCAGCAGTTTTGTGGGAATAGCGGGAGGGAGAGATACGCAGTATTTT
clone size: -
D gene: TRBD2
V gene: TRBV27
J gene: TRBJ2-3
CDR3 length: 17

CDR3 protein: CASSQTRDSFNEKLFF
CDR3 DNA: TGTGCCAGCTCACAAACCCGGGACAGCTTTAATGAAAAACTGTTTTTT
clone size: -
D gene: TRBD1
V gene: TRBV18
J gene: TRBJ1-4
CDR3 length: 16

CDR3 protein: CASSLTSGRAQEQFF
CDR3 DNA: TGTGCCAGCAGCTTGACTAGCGGGAGGGCCCAAGAGCAGTTCTTC
clone size: -
D gene: TRBD2
V gene: TRBV6-5
J gene: TRBJ2-1
CDR3 length: 15

CDR3 protein: CASSLTGGEQYF
CDR3 DNA: TGTGCCAGCAGCTTGACAGGGGGCGAGCAGTACTTC
clone size: -
D gene: TRBD1
V gene: TRBV7-2
J gene: TRBJ2-7
CDR3 length: 12

CDR3 protein: CASSSLAGGHNEQFF
CDR3 DNA: TGTGCCAGCAGTTCTCTAGCGGGAGGGCACAATGAGCAGTTCTTC
clone size: -
D gene: TRBD2
V gene: TRBV27
J gene: TRBJ2-1
CDR3 length: 15

CDR3 protein: CASSQGDRGSTNEKLFF
CDR3 DNA: TGTGCCAGCAGCCAAGGGGACAGGGGCTCAACTAATGAAAAACTGTTTTTT
clone size: -
D gene: TRBD1
V gene: TRBV14
J gene: TRBJ1-4
CDR3 length: 17

CDR3 protein: CATREGDAGANVLTF
CDR3 DNA: TGTGCCACCCGGGAGGGGGACGCTGGGGCCAACGTCCTGACTTTC
clone size: -
D gene: TRBD2
V gene: TRBV6-6
J gene: TRBJ2-6
CDR3 length: 15

CDR3 protein: CASSPGLAAPNEQFF
CDR3 DNA: TGTGCCAGCAGCCCGGGACTAGCGGCGCCTAATGAGCAGTTCTTC
clone size: -
D gene: TRBD2
V gene: TRBV7-2
J gene: TRBJ2-1
CDR3 length: 15

CDR3 protein: CASSRGMGITDTQYF
CDR3 DNA: TGTGCCAGCAGCCGAGGGATGGGGATCACAGATACGCAGTATTTT
clone size: -
D gene: -
V gene: TRBV4-2
J gene: TRBJ2-3
CDR3 length: 15

CDR3 protein: CASQKGEWNQPQHF
CDR3 DNA: TGTGCCAGCCAAAAGGGGGAGTGGAATCAGCCCCAGCATTTT
clone size: -
D gene: -
V gene: TRBV7-2
J gene: TRBJ1-5
CDR3 length: 14

CDR3 protein: CASKLAGDQETQYF
CDR3 DNA: TGTGCCAGCAAACTAGCGGGGGACCAAGAGACCCAGTACTTC
clone size: few
D gene: TRBD2
V gene: TRBV6-6
J gene: TRBJ2-5
CDR3 length: 14

CDR3 protein: CASSSQTGPYGYTF
CDR3 DNA: TGTGCCAGCAGCTCACAGACAGGGCCCTATGGCTACACCTTC
clone size: -
D gene: TRBD1
V gene: TRBV7-2
J gene: TRBJ1-2
CDR3 length: 14

CDR3 protein: CASSLRTSSSSSYNEQFF
CDR3 DNA: TGTGCCAGCAGCTTACGGACTAGCTCCTCGAGCTCCTACAATGAGCAGTTCTTC
clone size: -
D gene: TRBD2
V gene: TRBV11-2
J gene: TRBJ2-1
CDR3 length: 18

CDR3 protein: CASSLASGQGYEQYF
CDR3 DNA: TGTGCCAGCAGTTTAGCGTCGGGACAGGGATACGAGCAGTACTTC
clone size: -
D gene: TRBD1
V gene: TRBV27
J gene: TRBJ2-7
CDR3 length: 15

CDR3 protein: CAISESRGMGYGYTF
CDR3 DNA: TGTGCCATCAGTGAGTCGAGGGGGATGGGCTATGGCTACACCTTC
clone size: -
D gene: -
V gene: TRBV10-3
J gene: TRBJ1-2
CDR3 length: 15

CDR3 protein: CASSPGQGNTEAFF
CDR3 DNA: TGTGCCAGCTCACCGGGACAGGGAAACACTGAAGCTTTCTTT
clone size: -
D gene: TRBD1
V gene: TRBV18
J gene: TRBJ1-1
CDR3 length: 14

CDR3 protein: CATSTRQGAENIQYF
CDR3 DNA: TGTGCCACCAGCACGCGACAGGGGGCAGAAAACATTCAGTACTTC
clone size: -
D gene: TRBD1
V gene: TRBV15
J gene: TRBJ2-4
CDR3 length: 15

CDR3 protein: CASSLGSGTDYEQYF
CDR3 DNA: TGTGCCAGCAGCTTAGGCTCCGGGACAGATTACGAGCAGTACTTC
clone size: -
D gene: TRBD1
V gene: TRBV11-3
J gene: TRBJ2-7
CDR3 length: 15